Below are 28 T cell receptor beta chains sequenced from a single sample in a study of T cells after posttransplantation cyclophosphamide. Method: immunoSEQ multiplex PCR; TCRdb's copy keeps in-frame clones and lacks some. The profile covers approximately 56,000 clones, with around 94% appearing a single time and about 3% taken by the ten largest. Sequencing input: PBMCs. The origin of the receptors is a woman aged 25 to 45 in good health and a related stem cell transplant donor.

This chain uses TRBV18 with TRBJ1-3; no reliable D call. This CDR3 region has 17 residues. CDR1 KGHSH and CDR2 LQKENI come from the germline V gene. The ends were cut back, 3 bases at V and 1 base at J, with 16 bases in the middle. CDR3 residues: CASSPTPPSRSGNTIYF. As DNA, the CDR3 is TGTGCCAGCTCACCGACTCCCCCGTCCCGATCTGGAAACACCATATATTTT. The entire variable domain, with the rest obtained from reference TRBV18 and TRBJ1-3, is as follows: NAGVMQNPRHLVRRRGQEARLRCSPMKGHSHVYWYRQLPEEGLKFMVYLQKENIIDESGMPKERFSAEFPKEGPSILRIQQVVRGDSAAYFCASSPTPPSRSGNTIYFGEGSWLTVV.

This clone was counted once. The V and J genes are TRBV6-1 and TRBJ2-5; 11 bases align to TRBD1. CDR3 length equals 16 residues. Germline V CDR1 and CDR2: MNHNS, SASEGT. J was trimmed by 2 bases and V by 3 bases; bases with no gene match: 5. DNA of the CDR3: TGTGCCAGCAGTGACACCGGGACAGGGGGTCAAGAGACCCAGTACTTC. Translation: CASSDTGTGGQETQYF.

This clone was observed many times. The DNA for the CDR3 is TGTGCCAGCAGTGCCCTTGGCGGGACTAATCAGCCCCAGCATTTT. Its translation is CASSALGGTNQPQHF. This rearrangement joins TRBV6-4 to TRBJ1-5; D may be TRBD1 (5 bases). The CDR3 has 15 amino acids. Looked up from germline, CDR1 is MRHNA and CDR2 is SNTAGT. V was pared by 4 bases and J by 4 bases, with 14 bases between.

The genes are TRBV4-3 and TRBJ2-7, with 8 bases fitting TRBD1. This CDR3 has 16 residues. With 1 base clipped from V and 6 bases from J, the junction kept 11 bases outside the gene matches. Germline assignment: CDR1 LGHNA and CDR2 YSLEER. The CDR3 DNA sequence: TGCGCCAGCAGCCAAGTACAGGGGGTAATGGTTGGCGAGCAGTACTTC. It translates to CASSQVQGVMVGEQYF.

The genes are TRBV7-9 and TRBJ2-5; unclear D gene. Germline CDR1 and CDR2: SEHNR and FQNEAQ (reference sequence). V was shortened by 1 base and J by 4 bases, with 4 bases between the two germline ends. The CDR3 is 12 residues long. The CDR3 DNA reads TGTGCCAGCAGCTTAGGTCGAGAGACCCAGTACTTC. Residues: CASSLGRETQYF.

The chain has TRBV30 and TRBJ1-5; weak D call: TRBD1 (6 bases). Trimming took 1 base from V and 0 from J, leaving 10 bases between them. The CDR3 covers 15 residues. CDR1 and CDR2 from the germline V gene are GTSNPN and SVGIG (reference sequence). The CDR3 spells CAWSEQGYSNQPQHF. DNA for the CDR3: TGTGCCTGGAGTGAACAGGGATATAGCAATCAGCCCCAGCATTTT.

V usage is TRBV7-8 and J usage is TRBJ1-1; tentative D call: TRBD1 (6 bases). Germline V gene sequence: CDR1 SGHVS, CDR2 FQNEAQ. V was shortened by 7 bases and J by 0 bases, with 12 bases between the two germline ends. This CDR3 is built from 14 residues. The chain's CDR3 is CASKFQGLNTEAFF. Written as DNA, the CDR3 is TGTGCCAGCAAGTTTCAGGGGTTGAACACTGAAGCTTTCTTT.

The V and J genes are TRBV10-3 and TRBJ1-2; 11 nucleotides match TRBD1. V dropped 8 bases and J dropped 2; count of bases not matched to a gene: 1. Germline V CDR1 and CDR2: ENHRY, SYGVKD. CDR3 length equals 13 residues. The CDR3 DNA reads TGTGCCATCGGACAGGGGGCCAACTATGGCTACACCTTC. Translating gives CAIGQGANYGYTF.

The chain uses TRBV9 and TRBJ2-1, with 14 bases aligning to TRBD2. The CDR3 loop spans 20 amino acids. The V and J ends lost 2 bases and 0 bases, in that order; junction bases with no gene match: 10. Germline loops: CDR1 SGDLS, CDR2 YYNGEE. As DNA, the CDR3 is TGTGCCAGCAGCGTTAGCCCGGGACTAGCGGGGGACCGCTCCTACAATGAGCAGTTCTTC. Translated: CASSVSPGLAGDRSYNEQFF.

The V call is TRBV10-3, the J call TRBJ1-1; 9 nucleotides line up with TRBD1. V lost 8 bases and J lost 1; bases outside the gene matches: 8. The CDR3 totals 15 residues. CDR1 is ENHRY and CDR2 is SYGVKD in the germline V gene. The CDR3, as DNA: TGTGCCATCGCCCCGGGACAGGGAGCGAACACTGAAGCTTTCTTT. Translating gives CAIAPGQGANTEAFF.

The chain has TRBV6-1 and TRBJ1-3; 8 nucleotides line up with TRBD1. CDR3 length: 14 amino acids. V gave up 8 bases and J gave up 0 bases; unmatched junction bases: 3. Per the germline V gene, CDR1 is MNHNS and CDR2 is SASEGT. CDR3 amino acids: CASARGHSGNTIYF. DNA for the CDR3: TGTGCCAGCGCCAGGGGGCACTCTGGAAACACCATATATTTT.

CDR3 protein: CASSLGQGANTGELFF. DNA for the CDR3: TGTGCCAGCAGCTTAGGGCAGGGGGCAAACACCGGGGAGCTGTTTTTT. The chain uses TRBV7-2 and TRBJ2-2; 8 bases map to TRBD1. With V trimmed by 1 base and J by 2 bases, 3 bases remained unmatched. The germline gives CDR1 SGHTA, CDR2 FQGNSA. The CDR3 contains 16 residues.

The J gene is TRBJ1-2, the V gene TRBV27; TRBD1 matches 8 bases. The V and J ends lost 5 bases and 4 bases, in that order; junction bases with no gene match: 3. Germline-derived CDR1 and CDR2 are MNHEY and SMNVEV (reference sequence). The CDR3 contains 13 residues. CDR3 sequence: CASSEGQGYGYTF. The CDR3 nucleotides read TGTGCCAGCAGTGAAGGACAGGGCTATGGCTACACCTTC.

Remarks on this clone: One end of the junction does not line up with germline, which may come from a read error. V gene TRBV7-6 combines with J gene TRBJ2-5; 10 nucleotides agree with TRBD2. Germline CDR1 is SGHVS and CDR2 is FNYEAQ. The CDR3 runs to 14 residues. DNA for the CDR3: TGTGCCAGCAGCGGTCACGGGATGGGACTAGCGTTGGACTTC. As protein: CASSGHGMGLALDF.

The V call is TRBV30, the J call TRBJ1-1, with D unresolved. Germline V gives CDR1 GTSNPN, CDR2 SVGIG (reference sequence). V was clipped by 3 bases and J by 1 base, with 12 bases between them. The CDR3 is 14 residues long. The CDR3 sequence is CAWSLLPTNTEAFF. The CDR3 DNA sequence: TGTGCCTGGAGCCTATTACCAACGAACACTGAAGCTTTCTTT. Variable domain in full (rest from reference TRBV30 and TRBJ1-1): SQTIHQWPATLVQPVGSPLSLECTVEGTSNPNLYWYRQAAGRGLQLLFYSVGIGQISSEVPQNLSASRPQDRQFILSSKKLLLSDSGFYLCAWSLLPTNTEAFFGQGTRLTVV.

This clone was observed a single time. The rearrangement links TRBV4-2 to TRBJ2-5; 7 positions agree with TRBD2. The J segment lost 4 bases and the V segment lost 7 bases, leaving 12 bases of the junction unmatched. The germline CDR1 and CDR2 sequences are LGHNA and YNFKEQ. The CDR3 loop spans 15 amino acids. CDR3 loop: CASTHSGTTLETQYF. The CDR3 bases are TGTGCCAGCACCCACTCCGGGACTACCCTAGAGACCCAGTACTTC.

The gene calls are TRBV5-1 and TRBJ1-2; 11 bases are a match to TRBD1. J was trimmed by 6 bases and V by 5 bases; bases with no gene match: 6. The CDR3 runs 14 residues. The germline CDR1 and CDR2 sequences are SGHRS and YFSETQ. DNA of the CDR3: TGCGCCAGCAGTAATGGACAGGGGGCGAATGGCTACACCTTC. The encoded protein is CASSNGQGANGYTF.

The J gene is TRBJ1-1, the V gene TRBV7-3; 7 bases agree with TRBD1. CDR3 length: 13 amino acids. Germline CDR1 and CDR2: SGHTA and FQGTGA. Trimming removed 8 bases from V and 3 bases from J; junction bases left unmatched: 6. The CDR3 spells CASRETGHTEAFF. The CDR3 DNA sequence: TGTGCCAGCCGGGAGACAGGGCACACTGAAGCTTTCTTT.

V is TRBV10-3 and J is TRBJ2-2, with D possibly being TRBD2 (6 bases). CDR3 size: 15 residues. The germline gives CDR1 ENHRY, CDR2 SYGVKD. Trimming took 6 bases from V and 1 from J, leaving 12 bases between them. The CDR3 protein is CAIREDGRNTGELFF. The CDR3 nucleotides read TGTGCCATCAGAGAAGACGGGAGGAACACCGGGGAGCTGTTTTTT.

V and J are TRBV27 and TRBJ2-7; D unresolved. Germline CDR1 reads MNHEY; CDR2 reads SMNVEV (reference sequence). The CDR3 loop spans 12 amino acids. Trimming took off 6 bases at V and 5 bases at J, with 11 bases between the two ends. CDR3 in amino acids: CASRHPDNEQYF. The DNA for the CDR3 is TGTGCCAGCAGACACCCCGACAACGAGCAGTACTTC.

The chain is built from TRBV7-2 and TRBJ1-2; D might be TRBD1 (6 bases). The CDR3 sequence is 15 residues long. V lost 7 bases and J lost 4, with 19 bases in between. CDR1 and CDR2 (germline): SGHTA, FQGNSA. The CDR3 spells CASTLLSGQSYGYTF. Here the CDR3 DNA reads TGTGCCAGCACCCTATTATCAGGACAGTCCTATGGCTACACCTTC.

The rearrangement uses TRBV5-1 and TRBJ1-4; a weak D match, TRBD1 (6 bases). The V gene lost 5 bases and the J gene lost 6 bases, with 14 bases spanning the gap. This CDR3 contains 14 residues. CDR1 is SGHRS, CDR2 YFSETQ, per germline. CDR3 sequence: CASSSQGVDEKLFF. The CDR3 coding sequence is TGCGCCAGCAGTTCACAGGGAGTCGATGAAAAACTGTTTTTT.

This clone was observed a few times. The chain has TRBV4-2 and TRBJ1-6; D not resolved. V lost 4 bases, J lost 11 bases, and 9 bases lay in between. Per germline, CDR1 LGHNA and CDR2 YNFKEQ. The CDR3 loop spans 12 amino acids. In DNA, the CDR3 is TGTGCCAGCAGCCCCGGGGTCGCACCCCTCCACTTT. It codes for CASSPGVAPLHF.

This chain uses TRBV11-3 with TRBJ2-3; 11 positions agree with TRBD2. Looked up from germline, CDR1 is SGHNT and CDR2 is YENEEA. The trim removed 3 bases at V and 7 bases at J, leaving 6 bases unmatched. The CDR3 is 15 amino acids. This CDR3 is CASSFSGGARNTQYF. In nucleotides, the CDR3 is TGTGCCAGCAGCTTTAGCGGGGGGGCGAGAAATACGCAGTATTTT.

The genes are TRBV11-2 and TRBJ1-5, with D possibly matching TRBD1 (6 bases). In germline, CDR1 is SGHAT, CDR2 FQNNGV. Trimming cost V 4 bases and J 6 bases, with 25 bases left between them. CDR3 size: 18 residues. CDR3 sequence reads: CASSSREGGDTFVQPQHF. The DNA for the CDR3 is TGTGCCAGCAGCTCCCGAGAGGGGGGGGACACCTTCGTTCAGCCCCAGCATTTT.

V is TRBV9 and J is TRBJ1-5; a weak D match, TRBD1 (5 bases). V was cut by 0 bases and J by 6 bases, with 13 bases left in between. This CDR3 is built from 15 residues. The V gene's germline CDR1 is SGDLS and CDR2 YYNGEE. CDR3 in amino acids: CASSVDPGGSQPQHF. Here the CDR3 DNA reads TGTGCCAGCAGCGTAGATCCGGGGGGGTCTCAGCCCCAGCATTTT.

The gene calls are TRBV19 and TRBJ2-1; 12 bases agree with TRBD1. With V trimmed by 9 bases and J by 4 bases, 7 bases remained unmatched. From germline, CDR1 is LNHDA and CDR2 SQIVND (reference sequence). The CDR3 sequence is 15 residues long. The CDR3 sequence: CASGGQGAGYNEQFF. CDR3 in DNA: TGTGCCAGCGGGGGACAGGGGGCGGGTTACAATGAGCAGTTCTTC. Full variable domain (outside the CDR3, taken from reference TRBV19 and TRBJ2-1): DGGITQSPKYLFRKEGQNVTLSCEQNLNHDAMYWYRQDPGQGLRLIYYSQIVNDFQKGDIAEGYSVSREKKESFPLTVTSAQKNPTAFYLCASGGQGAGYNEQFFGPGTRLTVL.

The chain combines TRBV6-1 with TRBJ1-5; D not certain. The CDR3 is 13 amino acids. Trimming took 4 bases from V and 5 from J, leaving 9 bases between them. The germline V gene has CDR1 MNHNS and CDR2 SASEGT. In DNA form, the CDR3 reads TGTGCCAGCAGTGTGCTCGGGGATCAGCCCCAGCATTTT. Translating gives CASSVLGDQPQHF.